The clone carrying this T cell receptor (beta chain) was seen only once. The sample originates from a study of blood T cell repertoires in COVID-19. The table came from immunoSEQ multiplex PCR; TCRdb's copy has only in-frame clones and leaves some out. In the table there are a few hundred thousand clones, about 90% of which are singletons. This CDR3 spans 14 amino acids. The germline gives CDR1 MNHEY, CDR2 SMNVEV (reference sequence). V dropped 6 bases and J dropped 3; count of bases not matched to a gene: 8. Sequencing input: PBMCs or T cells enriched from blood (not recorded which). This sequence originates from a woman in her 30s who had recovered from COVID-19. V is TRBV27 and J is TRBJ2-7, with 7 nucleotides matching TRBD1. The CDR3 protein is CASSTDRAFYEQYF. CDR3 nucleotide sequence: TGTGCCAGCAGCACCGACAGGGCCTTCTACGAGCAGTACTTC.